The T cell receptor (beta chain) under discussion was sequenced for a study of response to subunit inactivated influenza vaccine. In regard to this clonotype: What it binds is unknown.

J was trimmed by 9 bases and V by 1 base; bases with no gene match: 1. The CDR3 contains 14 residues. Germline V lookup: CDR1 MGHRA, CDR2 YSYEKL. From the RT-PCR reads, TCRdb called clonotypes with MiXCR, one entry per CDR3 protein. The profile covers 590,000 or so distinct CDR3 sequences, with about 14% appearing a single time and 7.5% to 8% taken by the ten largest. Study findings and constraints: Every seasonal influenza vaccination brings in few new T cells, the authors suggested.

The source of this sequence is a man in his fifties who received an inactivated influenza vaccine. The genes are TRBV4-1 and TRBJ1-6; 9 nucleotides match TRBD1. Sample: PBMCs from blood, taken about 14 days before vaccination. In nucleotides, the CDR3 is TGCGCCAGCAGCCAAGGACAGGGGGTTTCACCCCTCCACTTT. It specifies CASSQGQGVSPLHF.